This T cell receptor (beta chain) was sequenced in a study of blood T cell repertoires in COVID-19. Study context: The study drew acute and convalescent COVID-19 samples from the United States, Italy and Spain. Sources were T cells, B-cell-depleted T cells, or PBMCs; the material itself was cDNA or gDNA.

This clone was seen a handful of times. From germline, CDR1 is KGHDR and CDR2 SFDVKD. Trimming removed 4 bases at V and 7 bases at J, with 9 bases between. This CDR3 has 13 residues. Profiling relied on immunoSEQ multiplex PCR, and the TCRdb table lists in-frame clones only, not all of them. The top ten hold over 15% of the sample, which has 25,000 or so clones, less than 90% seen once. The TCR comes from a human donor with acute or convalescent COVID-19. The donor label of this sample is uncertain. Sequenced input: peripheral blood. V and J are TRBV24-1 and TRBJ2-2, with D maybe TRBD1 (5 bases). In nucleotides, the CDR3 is TGTGCCACCAGTGAACAGGAATACGGGGAGCTGTTTTTT. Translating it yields CATSEQEYGELFF.